The 21 T cell receptor beta chains in this list originate from one sample, sequenced in a study of T cell changes during pregnancy in multiple sclerosis. Sequencing was performed with immunoSEQ multiplex PCR; in TCRdb, only in-frame clones are kept and a portion is missing. This table has around 50,000 clones, around 93% appearing once. The specimen comprised CD4+ T cells from peripheral blood mononuclear cells, sampled after pregnancy. The receptors derive from a female donor with multiple sclerosis, enrolled in a pregnancy study.

The chain combines TRBV7-2 with TRBJ1-2, with TRBD1 matching 11 bases. This CDR3 is built from 14 residues. Germline V lookup: CDR1 SGHTA, CDR2 FQGNSA. J gave up 6 bases and V 6 bases, and 6 bases lay outside the gene matches. CDR3 loop: CASRPGTGGHGYTF. The CDR3 DNA reads as TGTGCCAGCAGGCCCGGGACAGGGGGGCATGGCTACACCTTC.

This clone appeared once. This chain uses TRBV7-8 with TRBJ1-3; TRBD1 matches 7 bases. The CDR3 totals 17 residues. The trim removed 0 bases at V and 0 bases at J, leaving 5 bases unmatched. Germline lookup yields CDR1 SGHVS and CDR2 FQNEAQ. The CDR3 sequence: CASSLAIAGGSGNTIYF. The CDR3 DNA is TGTGCCAGCAGCTTAGCGATTGCAGGGGGCTCTGGAAACACCATATATTTT.

The V and J genes are TRBV19 and TRBJ1-2; 7 bases agree with TRBD1. Trimming at V came to 10 bases and at J to 0 bases, leaving 11 bases not matched to a gene. There are 15 residues in the CDR3. Germline V gene sequence: CDR1 LNHDA, CDR2 SQIVND (reference sequence). CDR3 residues: CATRRGQLPNYGYTF. CDR3 coding DNA: TGTGCCACCCGAAGGGGACAGCTTCCTAACTATGGCTACACCTTC.

This clone appeared once. The chain's CDR3 is CASSVVAGTDEKLFF. CDR3 nucleotide sequence: TGTGCCAGCAGCGTAGTCGCGGGGACGGATGAAAAACTGTTTTTT. The J gene is TRBJ1-4, the V gene TRBV9; tentative D call: TRBD1 (5 bases). Germline V gives CDR1 SGDLS, CDR2 YYNGEE. This CDR3 spans 15 amino acids. Trimming shortened V by 0 bases and J by 6 bases, and 12 bases separated the two germline ends.

Note on this clone: A junction end diverges from the germline sequence, so it may reflect a read error. V and J are TRBV7-7 and TRBJ2-7, with TRBD2 as a possible D gene (6 bases). Germline values: CDR1 SSHAT, CDR2 FNYEAQ (reference sequence). This CDR3 is built from 13 residues. DNA of the CDR3: TGTGCTAGCAGTCCCATCGGTGCGGGGGAGCAGTACTTC. The encoded protein is CASSPIGAGEQYF. Full variable domain (remainder filled in from reference TRBV7-7 and TRBJ2-7): GAGVSQSPRYKVTKRGQDVTLRCDPISSHATLYWYQQALGQGPEFLTYFNYEAQPDKSGLPSDRFSAERPEGSISTLTIQRTEQRDSAMYRCASSPIGAGEQYFGPGTRLTVT.

The chain has TRBV28 and TRBJ1-6; D remains unclear. Deletions cut 1 base from V and 1 base from J, with 14 bases between. Germline V lookup: CDR1 MDHEN, CDR2 SYDVKM. This CDR3 is 18 amino acids long. The CDR3 region is CASSLSPGGLSYNSPLHF. For the CDR3, the DNA is TGTGCCAGCAGTTTATCTCCGGGCGGGTTGTCCTATAATTCACCCCTCCACTTT.

This chain joins TRBV4-3 and TRBJ1-1; possibly TRBD1 for D (6 bases). The CDR3 contains 14 residues. Germline CDR1 reads LGHNA; CDR2 reads YSLEER. Trimming took 1 base from V and 7 from J, leaving 13 bases between them. The CDR3 loop is CASSQGQDRSEAFF. The CDR3 nucleotides are TGCGCCAGCAGCCAAGGGCAGGACAGAAGTGAAGCTTTCTTT.

The chain uses TRBV7-9 and TRBJ1-2; D gene ambiguous. Germline CDR1 and CDR2: SEHNR and FQNEAQ (reference sequence). The germline V and J ends were trimmed by 6 bases and 0 bases, with 8 bases remaining between them. CDR3 length: 13 residues. The CDR3 nucleotides are TGTGCCAGCAGTCAAGACACTAACTATGGCTACACCTTC. It specifies CASSQDTNYGYTF.

V gene TRBV6-5 combines with J gene TRBJ2-7; TRBD1 aligns across 11 bases. Unmatched junction bases numbered 7, after V lost 7 bases and J lost 5 bases. CDR3 size: 14 residues. The V gene's germline CDR1 is MNHEY and CDR2 SVGAGI. CDR3 loop: CASTGTGGYNEQYF. CDR3 sequence (DNA): TGTGCCAGCACCGGGACAGGGGGTTATAACGAGCAGTACTTC.

V is TRBV6-5 and J is TRBJ2-7; D might be TRBD2 (6 bases). This CDR3 region has 15 residues. Per the germline V gene, CDR1 is MNHEY and CDR2 is SVGAGI. V dropped 7 bases and J dropped 1 base, with 17 bases sitting between them. The CDR3 nucleotides read TGTGCCAGCATCCAAGTTAGGACTAAGTCCTACGAGCAGTACTTC. The encoded protein is CASIQVRTKSYEQYF.

The V call is TRBV7-8, the J call TRBJ1-3; 7 nucleotides match TRBD1. The germline V gene has CDR1 SGHVS and CDR2 FQNEAQ. The CDR3 consists of 15 residues. The V gene end was trimmed by 5 bases and the J gene end by 3 bases; junction bases not matched to a gene: 7. The CDR3 region is CASSSNRDSGNTIYF. The CDR3 nucleotides read TGTGCCAGCAGCAGTAACCGGGACAGTGGAAACACCATATATTTT.

The V gene is TRBV29-1, the J gene TRBJ1-1, with D uncertain. The CDR3 spans 19 residues. Germline V lookup: CDR1 SQVTM, CDR2 ANQGSEA. With 0 bases removed from V and 0 bases from J, the gap between germline ends came to 23 bases. DNA for the CDR3: TGCAGCGTTGAAGAAAAGACATCCCTTGGAGCGGGGATGAACACTGAAGCTTTCTTT. It translates to CSVEEKTSLGAGMNTEAFF.

As concerns this clone: The identical CDR3 is also encoded by other nucleotide sequences in the sample. The V call is TRBV5-1, the J call TRBJ1-5; D possibly corresponds to TRBD1 (5 bases). Trimming shortened V by 0 bases and J by 4 bases, and 11 bases separated the two germline ends. This CDR3 is 15 amino acids long. Germline V CDR1 and CDR2: SGHRS, YFSETQ. The DNA of the CDR3 is TGCGCCAGCAGCTTGGAGGGGCAGGGAAATCAGCCCCAGCATTTT. It is translated as CASSLEGQGNQPQHF.

J is TRBJ1-1 and V is TRBV7-2, with D maybe TRBD1 (5 bases). Trimming removed 2 bases at V and 4 bases at J, with 14 bases between. The CDR3 has 15 amino acids. The germline V gene encodes CDR1 SGHTA and CDR2 FQGNSA. CDR3 nucleotides: TGTGCCAGCAGCTTAATGAGGGGAGGTGCCACTGAAGCTTTCTTT. It translates to CASSLMRGGATEAFF.

The sample holds one count of this clone. This chain uses TRBV7-2 with TRBJ2-7; 14 bases are shared with TRBD2. V gave up 5 bases and J gave up 3 bases; unmatched junction bases: 3. CDR3 length: 15 residues. Germline CDR1 reads SGHTA; CDR2 reads FQGNSA. CDR3 nucleotide sequence: TGTGCCAGCAGCCCCGGGACTAGCGGGGGCTACGAGCAGTACTTC. This gives the protein CASSPGTSGGYEQYF.

The chain joins TRBV2 to TRBJ1-4; a weak D match, TRBD1 (5 bases). Per the germline V gene, CDR1 is SNHLY and CDR2 is FYNNEI. Trimming pared 6 bases from V and 7 bases from J, leaving 9 bases between. The CDR3 is made up of 12 amino acids. In DNA, the CDR3 is TGTGCCAGCAGCGGAAGGGGTGAAAAACTGTTTTTT. Translating gives CASSGRGEKLFF.

This chain uses TRBV9 with TRBJ2-7; 12 bases line up with TRBD1. The junction had 12 bases not matched to a gene; V was cut back by 3 bases and J by 2 bases. The CDR3 is 18 residues long. Germline CDR1 reads SGDLS; CDR2 reads YYNGEE. CDR3 in amino acids: CASSAGTGGVGHPYEQYF. The CDR3 nucleotides read TGTGCCAGCAGCGCCGGGACAGGGGGCGTCGGGCACCCCTACGAGCAGTACTTC.

In nucleotides, the CDR3 is TGTGCCAGCAGCATCACGCTCGGTGAGCAGTACTTC. As protein: CASSITLGEQYF. V and J are TRBV27 and TRBJ2-7; D gene uncertain. Trimming left V 6 bases short and J 7 bases short, with 13 bases between. The CDR3 has 12 amino acids. The germline V gene encodes CDR1 MNHEY and CDR2 SMNVEV (reference sequence).

The chain employs TRBV11-3 and TRBJ2-1, with 10 bases matching TRBD2. Germline assignment: CDR1 SGHNT and CDR2 YENEEA. V lost 1 base, J lost 14 bases, and 5 bases stayed unmatched. The CDR3 runs 13 residues. In DNA form, the CDR3 reads TGTGCCAGCAGCTTAGTAGCGGGGGGACAGGAGTTCTTC. Its protein is CASSLVAGGQEFF.

The chain combines TRBV7-2 with TRBJ2-3; maybe TRBD1 (7 bases). This CDR3 is 16 amino acids long. The V gene's germline CDR1 is SGHTA and CDR2 FQGNSA. The V and J ends lost 5 bases and 0 bases respectively, with 15 bases between them. CDR3 sequence reads: CASSPRQGGSTDTQYF. The CDR3, as DNA: TGTGCCAGCAGCCCGAGGCAGGGGGGAAGCACAGATACGCAGTATTTT. Drawing the rest from reference TRBV7-2 and TRBJ2-3, the complete variable domain is GAGVSQSPSNKVTEKGKDVELRCDPISGHTALYWYRQSLGQGLEFLIYFQGNSAPDKSGLPSDRFSAERTGGSVSTLTIQRTQQEDSAVYLCASSPRQGGSTDTQYFGPGTRLTVL.

The chain is built from TRBV19 and TRBJ2-7; maybe TRBD1 (5 bases). V was pared by 2 bases and J by 3 bases, with 11 bases between. The CDR3 is 14 residues long. The germline V gene has CDR1 LNHDA and CDR2 SQIVND (reference sequence). Here the CDR3 DNA reads TGTGCCAGTAGTATACAGTGGGGCGGCTACGAGCAGTACTTC. It yields the protein CASSIQWGGYEQYF.